The 18 T cell receptor beta chains presented below share a single source sample, sequenced in a study of shared clonotypes between healthy human individuals. Some clones are missing from TCRdb's copy, which holds only in-frame ones; the method was immunoSEQ multiplex PCR. The table includes about 470,000 clones, around 79% detected once. Source material: PBMCs. Every receptor here comes from a woman between 35 and 50 years old in good health. Some clones in this sample may be carry-over from other donors' samples.

The chain is built from TRBV7-8 and TRBJ2-7; 7 bases match TRBD1. Germline V gives CDR1 SGHVS, CDR2 FQNEAQ. V lost 5 bases, J lost 2 bases, and 3 bases stayed unmatched. This CDR3 contains 13 residues. CDR3 sequence: CASSRDRAYEQYF. CDR3 nucleotides: TGTGCCAGCAGCAGGGACAGAGCCTACGAGCAGTACTTC.

The chain combines TRBV5-4 with TRBJ1-2; D gene ambiguous. Germline loops: CDR1 SGHNT, CDR2 YYREEE (reference sequence). V was cut by 1 base and J by 1 base, with 11 bases left in between. The CDR3 is 15 residues long. The CDR3 nucleotides read TGTGCCAGCAGCTTGTTACAGAACCTTAACTATGGCTACACCTTC. Translating gives CASSLLQNLNYGYTF.

The rearrangement links TRBV28 to TRBJ2-5, with TRBD2 matching 7 bases. The V segment lost 4 bases and the J segment 4 bases; nucleotides outside the gene matches: 12. The germline V gene encodes CDR1 MDHEN and CDR2 SYDVKM. CDR3 length: 16 residues. The CDR3 DNA follows: TGTGCCAGCAGTTCAATCCTAGCGGACTTCCGAGAGACCCAGTACTTC. It yields the protein CASSSILADFRETQYF. Full variable domain (missing parts from reference TRBV28 and TRBJ2-5): DVKVTQSSRYLVKRTGEKVFLECVQDMDHENMFWYRQDPGLGLRLIYFSYDVKMKEKGDIPEGYSVSREKKERFSLILESASTNQTSMYLCASSSILADFRETQYFGPGTRLLVL.

In this sample, this clone turned up many times. The rearrangement links TRBV6-1 to TRBJ2-6; possibly TRBD2 for D (6 bases). The CDR3 loop spans 15 amino acids. V lost 4 bases to trimming and J lost 0 bases, with 7 bases between them. From germline, CDR1 is MNHNS and CDR2 SASEGT. CDR3 nucleotide sequence: TGTGCCAGCAGTGGGGGGGACTCTGGGGCCAACGTCCTGACTTTC. This codes for CASSGGDSGANVLTF.

The chain links TRBV15 to TRBJ1-1, with D perhaps TRBD1 (5 bases). This CDR3 has 13 residues. The V gene's germline CDR1 is LNHNV and CDR2 YYDKDF (reference sequence). Trimming stripped 6 bases from V and 7 bases from J, with 15 bases between. The CDR3 loop is CATREGPGNEAFF. The CDR3 DNA follows: TGTGCCACCAGGGAGGGGCCGGGTAATGAAGCTTTCTTT. The full variable domain, with the rest looked up from reference TRBV15 and TRBJ1-1, is DAMVIQNPRYQVTQFGKPVTLSCSQTLNHNVMYWYQQKSSQAPKLLFHYYDKDFNNEADTPDNFQSRRPNTSFCFLDIRSPGLGDTAMYLCATREGPGNEAFFGQGTRLTVV.

The V and J genes are TRBV7-3 and TRBJ2-3, with 11 bases matching TRBD2. V shed 4 bases, J shed 2 bases, and the junction held 5 bases outside the gene matches. Germline lookup yields CDR1 SGHTA and CDR2 FQGTGA. CDR3 length: 16 residues. The CDR3 DNA reads TGTGCCAGCAGCTCCGGACTAGCGGGCCTCACAGATACGCAGTATTTT. Amino acid sequence: CASSSGLAGLTDTQYF.

The chain combines TRBV5-1 with TRBJ2-3; 8 nucleotides align to TRBD1. CDR1 and CDR2 from the germline V gene are SGHRS and YFSETQ. CDR3 length: 15 amino acids. Trimming at V came to 5 bases and at J to 0 bases, leaving 5 bases not matched to a gene. The CDR3 bases are TGCGCCAGCAGACGACAGGGGACTAGCACAGATACGCAGTATTTT. This gives the protein CASRRQGTSTDTQYF.

V usage is TRBV4-2 and J usage is TRBJ2-7; 7 bases match TRBD2. CDR3 length equals 15 residues. V was pared by 0 bases and J by 7 bases, with 9 bases of the junction left unmatched. From germline, CDR1 is LGHNA and CDR2 YNFKEQ. The CDR3 nucleotides are TGTGCCAGCAGCCAAGAAACTGGGGGGAGGGGTGAGCAGTACTTC. Translation gives CASSQETGGRGEQYF.

A remark on this clone: Other DNA sequences in the sample encode the same CDR3. The V gene is TRBV19, the J gene TRBJ2-7, with D perhaps matching TRBD1 (6 bases). Trimming removed 4 bases at V and 1 base at J, with 11 bases between. The CDR3 has 14 residues. Germline assignment: CDR1 LNHDA and CDR2 SQIVND (reference sequence). The CDR3 DNA sequence: TGTGCCAGTAGTACATCCGGGACATCCTACGAGCAGTACTTC. It yields the protein CASSTSGTSYEQYF.

The chain is built from TRBV23-1 and TRBJ2-6; 7 positions agree with TRBD1. TRBV23-1 is assigned to the ORF class and has an uncertain function. V gave up 1 base and J gave up 4 bases; unmatched junction bases: 13. The CDR3 extends over 19 amino acids. The CDR3 nucleotides are TGCGCCAGCAGTCAATTAGAGGGGGCGCGAGGATGCGGGGCCAACGTCCTGACTTTC. Translation gives CASSQLEGARGCGANVLTF.

The chain combines TRBV5-4 with TRBJ2-7; 8 nucleotides agree with TRBD1. The V gene end was trimmed by 2 bases and the J gene end by 4 bases; junction bases not matched to a gene: 5. From germline, CDR1 is SGHNT and CDR2 YYREEE (reference sequence). This CDR3 is 14 amino acids long. CDR3 DNA sequence: TGTGCCAGCAGCTTACCAGGGACAGGATACGAGCAGTACTTC. Translating it yields CASSLPGTGYEQYF.

The chain uses TRBV5-1 and TRBJ1-1; maybe TRBD1 (5 bases). This CDR3 spans 14 amino acids. CDR1 is SGHRS and CDR2 is YFSETQ in the germline V gene. Trimming stripped 0 bases from V and 7 bases from J, with 13 bases between. CDR3 sequence reads: CASSLGGGAGEAFF. The CDR3 nucleotides read TGCGCCAGCAGCTTGGGAGGAGGGGCCGGTGAAGCTTTCTTT.

V is TRBV5-5 and J is TRBJ1-5; the D is unclear. This CDR3 spans 14 amino acids. Trimming stripped 4 bases from V and 5 bases from J, with 13 bases between. The germline CDR1 and CDR2 sequences are SGHKS and YYEKEE (reference sequence). The CDR3 DNA is TGTGCCAGCAGCCAAGAGGAGGGTGATCAGCCCCAGCATTTT. Protein: CASSQEEGDQPQHF.

The V call is TRBV18, the J call TRBJ2-7; 7 bases are shared with TRBD1. CDR1 and CDR2 from the germline V gene are KGHSH and LQKENI. The length of the CDR3 is 14 residues. With V trimmed by 2 bases and J by 5 bases, 6 bases remained unmatched. This CDR3 is CASSPIDRVDEQYF. Here the CDR3 DNA reads TGTGCCAGCTCACCAATCGACAGGGTTGACGAGCAGTACTTC.

Points on this clone: The sample carries other DNA sequences with the same CDR3. J is TRBJ1-2 and V is TRBV5-1, with 9 nucleotides matching TRBD1. Trimming cost V 5 bases and J 5 bases; bases outside gene matches: 7. The CDR3 contains 14 residues. Germline V gives CDR1 SGHRS, CDR2 YFSETQ. CDR3: CASSPGTGFYGYTF. The CDR3 nucleotides read TGCGCCAGCAGTCCCGGGACAGGGTTTTATGGCTACACCTTC.

The chain joins TRBV6-9 to TRBJ2-5, with TRBD2 matching 9 bases. CDR3 length equals 16 residues. Germline V gene sequence: CDR1 MNHGY, CDR2 SVAAGI. V trimming: 5 bases; J trimming: 1 base; junction bases outside the gene matches: 8. In DNA form, the CDR3 reads TGTGCCAGCAGTCTTGGCCTAGCGGGGATCCAAGAGACCCAGTACTTC. Protein product: CASSLGLAGIQETQYF.

A word on this clone: Other DNA sequences in the sample encode the same CDR3. This sequence joins TRBV28 and TRBJ1-2; D might be TRBD1 (5 bases). V lost 6 bases and J 4 bases, leaving 18 bases between the germline ends. CDR1 MDHEN and CDR2 SYDVKM come from the germline V gene. The CDR3 length is 15 residues. CDR3 sequence reads: CASSITRVGGYGYTF. The CDR3 DNA follows: TGTGCCAGCAGCATAACCCGAGTCGGGGGCTATGGCTACACCTTC.

The chain links TRBV4-2 to TRBJ2-1, with TRBD2 matching 7 bases. The CDR3 covers 17 residues. Germline CDR1 LGHNA, CDR2 YNFKEQ. The trim removed 0 bases at V and 2 bases at J, leaving 7 bases unmatched. The CDR3 sequence is CASSQESSGAPYNEQFF. The CDR3 DNA is TGTGCCAGCAGCCAAGAGTCTAGCGGAGCCCCCTACAATGAGCAGTTCTTC.